This TCR beta chain was obtained from a study of regulatory T cells in long-lasting Graves disease. General study points: Under persistent disease, TRBV28, TRBJ1-2 and TRBJ2-5 were used preferentially.

The TCR beta library used iRepertoire HTBI primers with Arm-PCR amplification of CDR3. TCRdb independently ran MiXCR on the multiplex PCR reads; one entry per CDR3 protein. The sample has about 470,000 distinct CDR3 sequences; about 16% are singletons. As to this clonotype: Its specificity is unknown.

Time point specified: newly diagnosed GD, antithyroid drugs for less than 3 months. Extracted RNA from PBMCs served as the source of the TCR library. It was American Thyroid Association guidelines that determined Graves' disease diagnosis. The CDR3 length is 17 residues. J was trimmed by 0 bases and V by 0 bases; bases with no gene match: 1. From germline, CDR1 is MGHRA and CDR2 YSYEKL. These records were also assigned to another study, of T cells in Graves' hyperthyroidism and ophthalmopathy.

The sample was peripheral blood mononuclear cells (PBMCs), taken at new diagnosis, from a patient treated with antithyroid drugs. The origin of this receptor is a man aged 35 to 55 with Graves disease. This chain uses TRBV4-1 with TRBJ2-6; TRBD1 matches 8 bases. Here the CDR3 reads CASSQEGTGSGANVLTF. In nucleotides, the CDR3 is TGCGCCAGCAGCCAAGAAGGGACAGGCTCTGGGGCCAACGTCCTGACTTTC.